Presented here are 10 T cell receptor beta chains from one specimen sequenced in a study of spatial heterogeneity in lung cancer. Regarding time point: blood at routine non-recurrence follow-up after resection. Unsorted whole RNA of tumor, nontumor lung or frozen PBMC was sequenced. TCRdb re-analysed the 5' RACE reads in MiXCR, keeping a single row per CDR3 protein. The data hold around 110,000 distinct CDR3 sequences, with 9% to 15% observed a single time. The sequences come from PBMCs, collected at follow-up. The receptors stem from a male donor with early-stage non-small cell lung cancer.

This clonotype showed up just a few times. The CDR3 sequence: CASRVTSGGFDTQYF. CDR3 bases: TGTGCCAGCAGGGTGACTAGCGGGGGGTTCGATACGCAGTATTTT. The chain joins TRBV6-5 to TRBJ2-3; 13 bases are a match to TRBD2. This CDR3 comprises 15 residues. V dropped 6 bases and J dropped 6; count of bases not matched to a gene: 6. Germline V gives CDR1 MNHEY, CDR2 SVGAGI.

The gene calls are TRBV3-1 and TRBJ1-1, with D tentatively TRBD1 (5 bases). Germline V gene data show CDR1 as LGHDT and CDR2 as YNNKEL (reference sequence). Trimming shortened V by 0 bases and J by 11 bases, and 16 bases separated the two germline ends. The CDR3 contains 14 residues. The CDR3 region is CASSQDHGGRGAFF. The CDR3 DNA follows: TGTGCCAGCAGCCAAGATCACGGGGGACGAGGGGCTTTCTTT. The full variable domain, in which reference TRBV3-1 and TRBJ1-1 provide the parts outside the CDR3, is DTAVSQTPKYLVTQMGNDKSIKCEQNLGHDTMYWYKQDSKKFLKIMFSYNNKELIINETVPNRFSPKSPDKAHLNLHINSLELGDSAVYFCASSQDHGGRGAFFGQGTRLTVV.

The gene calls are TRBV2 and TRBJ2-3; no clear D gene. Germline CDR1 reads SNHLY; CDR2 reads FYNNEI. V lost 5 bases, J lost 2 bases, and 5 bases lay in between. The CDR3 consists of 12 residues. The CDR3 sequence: CASSRDTDTQYF. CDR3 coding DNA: TGTGCCAGCAGTAGGGACACAGATACGCAGTATTTT.

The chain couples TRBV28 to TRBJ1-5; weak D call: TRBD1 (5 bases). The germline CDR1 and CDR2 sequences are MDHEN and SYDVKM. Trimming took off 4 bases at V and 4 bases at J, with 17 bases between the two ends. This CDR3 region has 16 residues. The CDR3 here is CASSSPLRGLNQPQHF. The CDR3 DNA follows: TGTGCCAGCAGTTCACCTCTTCGGGGCCTTAATCAGCCCCAGCATTTT.

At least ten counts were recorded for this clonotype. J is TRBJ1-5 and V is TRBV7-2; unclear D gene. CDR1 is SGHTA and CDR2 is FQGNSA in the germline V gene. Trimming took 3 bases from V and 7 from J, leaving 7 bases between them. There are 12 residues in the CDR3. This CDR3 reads CASSFQKQPQHF. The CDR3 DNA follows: TGTGCCAGCAGCTTCCAAAAACAGCCCCAGCATTTT.

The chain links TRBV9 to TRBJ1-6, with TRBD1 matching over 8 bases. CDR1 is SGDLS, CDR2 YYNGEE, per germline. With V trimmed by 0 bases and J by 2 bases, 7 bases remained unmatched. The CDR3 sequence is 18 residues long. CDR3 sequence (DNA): TGTGCCAGCAGCGTAGACAGCACAGGGGGGACCTATAATTCACCCCTCCACTTT. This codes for CASSVDSTGGTYNSPLHF.

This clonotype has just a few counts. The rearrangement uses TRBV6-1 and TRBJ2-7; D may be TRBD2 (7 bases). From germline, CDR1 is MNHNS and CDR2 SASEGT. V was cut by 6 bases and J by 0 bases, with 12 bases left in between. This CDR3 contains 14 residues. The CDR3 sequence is CASRREGGSYEQYF. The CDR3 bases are TGTGCCAGCAGGAGGGAGGGGGGCTCCTACGAGCAGTACTTC.

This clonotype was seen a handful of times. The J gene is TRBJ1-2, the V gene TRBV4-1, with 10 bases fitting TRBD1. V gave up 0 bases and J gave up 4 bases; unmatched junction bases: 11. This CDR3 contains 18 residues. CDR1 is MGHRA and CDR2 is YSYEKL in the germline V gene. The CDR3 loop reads CASSQDGTGARPLYGYTF. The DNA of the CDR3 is TGCGCCAGCAGCCAAGATGGGACAGGGGCTCGACCCCTCTATGGCTACACCTTC.

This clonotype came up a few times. The DNA for the CDR3 is TGTGCCAGCAGTTCCTCTACCCGACGGGCTTTCTTT. This gives the protein CASSSSTRRAFF. The chain recombines TRBV12-3 or TRBV12-4 with TRBJ1-1; D unresolved. The CDR3 extends over 12 amino acids. V was cut by 4 bases and J by 11 bases, with 14 bases left in between.

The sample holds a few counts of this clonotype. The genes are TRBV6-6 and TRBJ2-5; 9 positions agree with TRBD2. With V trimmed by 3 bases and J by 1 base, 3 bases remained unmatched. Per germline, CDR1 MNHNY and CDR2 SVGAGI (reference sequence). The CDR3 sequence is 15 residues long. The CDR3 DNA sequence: TGTGCCAGCAGTTATCGCGGGGGGGCCCAAGAGACCCAGTACTTC. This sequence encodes CASSYRGGAQETQYF.